This T cell receptor (beta chain) is from a study of T cell responses to AZD1222 COVID-19 vaccine. Findings and limits, study-wide: The breadth and depth of Spike-specific TCRs increased once two AZD1222 doses had been given. Repertoires were collected only later (after the peak T cell response had occurred). Unmutated variant regions are reportedly targeted by nearly half of spike-specific TCRs.

Only in-frame clones appear in the TCRdb table, and some are missing; sequencing was by immunoSEQ multiplex PCR. The table lists more than 150,000 clones, approximately 92% of them singletons. As for this clone: Its matching antigen is unknown.

CDR1 is SGHTS, CDR2 YDEGEE, per germline. The CDR3 has 16 amino acids. V was clipped by 5 bases and J by 7 bases; unmatched bases: 14. The sequences come from peripheral blood, collected on day 0 of AZD1222 vaccination. The V and J genes are TRBV5-8 and TRBJ1-5, with 8 bases matching TRBD1. The receptor comes from an adult in good health. CDR3: CASSRGGTGGHQPQHF. As DNA, the CDR3 is TGTGCCAGCAGTCGGGGAGGCACAGGGGGTCACCAGCCCCAGCATTTT. Complete variable domain (other parts from reference TRBV5-8 and TRBJ1-5): EAGVTQSPTHLIKTRGQQATLRCSPISGHTSVYWYQQALGLGLQFLLWYDEGEERNRGNFPPRFSGRQFPNYSSELNVNALELEDSALYLCASSRGGTGGHQPQHFGDGTRLSIL.